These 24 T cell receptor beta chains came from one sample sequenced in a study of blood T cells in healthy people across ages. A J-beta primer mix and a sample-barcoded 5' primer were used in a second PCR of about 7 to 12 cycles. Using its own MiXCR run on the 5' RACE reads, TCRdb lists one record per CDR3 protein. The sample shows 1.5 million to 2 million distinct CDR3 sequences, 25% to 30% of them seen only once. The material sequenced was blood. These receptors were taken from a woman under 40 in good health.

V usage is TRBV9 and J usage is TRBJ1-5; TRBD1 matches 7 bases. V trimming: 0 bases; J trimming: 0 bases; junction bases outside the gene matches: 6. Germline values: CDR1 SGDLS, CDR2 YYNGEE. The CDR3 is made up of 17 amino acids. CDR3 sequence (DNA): TGTGCCAGCAGCGTAGAGGGGGCCGGGGTTAGCAATCAGCCCCAGCATTTT. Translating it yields CASSVEGAGVSNQPQHF.

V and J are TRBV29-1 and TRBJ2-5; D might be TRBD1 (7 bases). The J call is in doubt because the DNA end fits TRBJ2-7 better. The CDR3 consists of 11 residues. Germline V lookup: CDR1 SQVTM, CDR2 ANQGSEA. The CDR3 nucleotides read TGCAGCGTTTGCAGGGGGGACGAGCAGTACTTC. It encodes CSVCRGDEQYF.

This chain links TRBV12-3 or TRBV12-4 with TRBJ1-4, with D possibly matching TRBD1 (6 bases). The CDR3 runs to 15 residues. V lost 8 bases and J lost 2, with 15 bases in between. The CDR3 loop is CASGSQGRTNEKLFF. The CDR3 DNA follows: TGTGCCAGCGGATCACAGGGCAGGACTAATGAAAAACTGTTTTTT.

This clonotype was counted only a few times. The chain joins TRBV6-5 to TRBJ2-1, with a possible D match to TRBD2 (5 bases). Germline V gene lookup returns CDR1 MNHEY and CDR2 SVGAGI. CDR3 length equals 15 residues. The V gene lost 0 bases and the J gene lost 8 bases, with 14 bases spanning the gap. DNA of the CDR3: TGTGCCAGCAGTTACTCGGCAGGTCGGGGTTATGAGCAGTTCTTC. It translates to CASSYSAGRGYEQFF.

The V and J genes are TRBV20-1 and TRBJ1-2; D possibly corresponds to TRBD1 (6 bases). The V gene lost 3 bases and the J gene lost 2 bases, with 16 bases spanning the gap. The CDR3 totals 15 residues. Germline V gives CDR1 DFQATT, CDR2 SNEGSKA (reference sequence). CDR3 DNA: TGCAGTGCTAGCCCCGCAATTACAGGGAACTATGGCTACACCTTC. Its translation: CSASPAITGNYGYTF.

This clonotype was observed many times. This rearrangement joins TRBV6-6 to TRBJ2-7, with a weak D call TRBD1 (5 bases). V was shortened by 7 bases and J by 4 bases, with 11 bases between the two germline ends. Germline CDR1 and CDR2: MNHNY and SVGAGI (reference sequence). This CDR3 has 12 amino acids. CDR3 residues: CASMGREYEQYF. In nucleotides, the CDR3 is TGTGCCAGCATGGGCAGGGAATACGAGCAGTACTTC.

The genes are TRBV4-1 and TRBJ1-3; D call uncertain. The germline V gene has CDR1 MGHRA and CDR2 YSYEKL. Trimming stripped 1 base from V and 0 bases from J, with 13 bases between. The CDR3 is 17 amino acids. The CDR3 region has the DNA TGCGCCAGCAGCCAAGTGGCCAGGCAAAGCTCTGGAAACACCATATATTTT. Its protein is CASSQVARQSSGNTIYF.

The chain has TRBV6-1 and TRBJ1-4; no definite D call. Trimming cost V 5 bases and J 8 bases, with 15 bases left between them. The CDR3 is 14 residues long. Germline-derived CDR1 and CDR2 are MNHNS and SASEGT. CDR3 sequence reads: CASSLDGEWEKLFF. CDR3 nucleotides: TGTGCCAGCAGTCTGGACGGCGAATGGGAAAAACTGTTTTTT.

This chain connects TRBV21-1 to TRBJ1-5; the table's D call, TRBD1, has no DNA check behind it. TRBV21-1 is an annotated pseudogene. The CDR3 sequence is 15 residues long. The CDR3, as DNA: TGTGCCAGCGGGAGGGGACAGGCCGGAGATCAGCCCCAGCATTTT. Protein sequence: CASGRGQAGDQPQHF.

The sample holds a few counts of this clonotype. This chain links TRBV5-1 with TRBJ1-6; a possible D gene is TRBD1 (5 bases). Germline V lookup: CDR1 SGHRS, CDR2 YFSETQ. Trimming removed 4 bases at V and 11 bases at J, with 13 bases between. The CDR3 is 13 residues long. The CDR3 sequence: CASSIGGSTPLHF. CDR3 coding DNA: TGCGCCAGCAGCATCGGGGGATCGACACCCCTCCACTTT.

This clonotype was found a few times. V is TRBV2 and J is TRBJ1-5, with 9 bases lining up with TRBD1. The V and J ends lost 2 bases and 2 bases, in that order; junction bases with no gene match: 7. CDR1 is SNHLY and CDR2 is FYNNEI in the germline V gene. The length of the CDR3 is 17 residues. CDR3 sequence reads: CASSERTGAQGNQPQHF. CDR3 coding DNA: TGTGCCAGCAGTGAACGGACAGGGGCGCAAGGCAATCAGCCCCAGCATTTT.

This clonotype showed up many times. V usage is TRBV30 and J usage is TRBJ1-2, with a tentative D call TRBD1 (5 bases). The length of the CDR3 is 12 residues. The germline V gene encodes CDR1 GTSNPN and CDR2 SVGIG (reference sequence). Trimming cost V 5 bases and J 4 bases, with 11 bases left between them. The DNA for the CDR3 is TGTGCCTGGGGCAGGGTGCCCTATGGCTACACCTTC. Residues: CAWGRVPYGYTF.

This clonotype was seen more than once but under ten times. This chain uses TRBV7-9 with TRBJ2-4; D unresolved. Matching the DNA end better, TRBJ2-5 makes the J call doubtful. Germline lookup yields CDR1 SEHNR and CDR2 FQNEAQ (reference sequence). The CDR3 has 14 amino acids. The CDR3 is CASSFLGNSETQYF. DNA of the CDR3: TGTGCCAGCAGCTTCTTGGGGAATTCAGAGACCCAGTACTTC.

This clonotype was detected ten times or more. The CDR3 loop reads CSAPRDSLYGYTF. The CDR3 DNA reads as TGCAGTGCTCCCCGGGACAGCCTATATGGCTACACCTTC. The chain links TRBV20-1 to TRBJ1-2, with TRBD1 matching 7 bases. CDR1 and CDR2 from the germline V gene are DFQATT and SNEGSKA (reference sequence). J gave up 5 bases and V 5 bases, and 8 bases lay outside the gene matches. The CDR3 sequence is 13 residues long.

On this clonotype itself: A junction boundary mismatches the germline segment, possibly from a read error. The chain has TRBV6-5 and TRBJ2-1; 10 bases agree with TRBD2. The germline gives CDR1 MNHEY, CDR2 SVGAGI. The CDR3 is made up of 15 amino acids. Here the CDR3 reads CAGSSAGGAIYEQFF. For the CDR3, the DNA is TGTGCCGGCAGCTCAGCGGGAGGGGCCATCTATGAGCAGTTCTTC.

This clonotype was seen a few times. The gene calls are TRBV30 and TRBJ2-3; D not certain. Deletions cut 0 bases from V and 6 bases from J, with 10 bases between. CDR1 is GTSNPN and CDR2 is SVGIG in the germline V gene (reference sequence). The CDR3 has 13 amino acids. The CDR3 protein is CAWSVRRADTQYF. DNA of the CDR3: TGTGCCTGGAGTGTACGAAGGGCGGATACGCAGTATTTT.

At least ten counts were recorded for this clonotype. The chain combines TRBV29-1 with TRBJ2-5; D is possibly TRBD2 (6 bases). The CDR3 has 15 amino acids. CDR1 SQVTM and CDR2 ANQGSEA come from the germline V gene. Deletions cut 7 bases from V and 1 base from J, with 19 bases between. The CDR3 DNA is TGCAGCGCAGGATCCCGGGACTCGATCCAAGAGACCCAGTACTTC. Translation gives CSAGSRDSIQETQYF.

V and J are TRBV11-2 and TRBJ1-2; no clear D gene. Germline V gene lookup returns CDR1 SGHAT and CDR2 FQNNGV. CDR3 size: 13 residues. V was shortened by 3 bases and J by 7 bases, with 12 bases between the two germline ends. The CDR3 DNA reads TGTGCCAGCAGCTTTCAGGAGGGTTTTGGCTACACCTTC. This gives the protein CASSFQEGFGYTF.

The DNA for the CDR3 is TGTGCCAGCACCATTACTTACAGGGGGCCAAACTATGGCTACACCTTC. Translating gives CASTITYRGPNYGYTF. The chain combines TRBV5-6 with TRBJ1-2; TRBD1 aligns across 9 bases. The germline CDR1 and CDR2 sequences are SGHDT and YYEEEE. This CDR3 is 16 amino acids long. The V and J ends lost 6 bases and 2 bases, in that order; junction bases with no gene match: 11.

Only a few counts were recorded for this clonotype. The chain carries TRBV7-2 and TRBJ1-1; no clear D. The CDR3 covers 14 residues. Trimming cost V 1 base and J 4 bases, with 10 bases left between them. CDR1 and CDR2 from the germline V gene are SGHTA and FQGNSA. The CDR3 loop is CASSLDPSVTEAFF. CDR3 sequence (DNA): TGTGCCAGCAGCTTAGACCCGTCGGTCACTGAAGCTTTCTTT. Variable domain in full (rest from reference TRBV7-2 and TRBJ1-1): GAGVSQSPSNKVTEKGKDVELRCDPISGHTALYWYRQSLGQGLEFLIYFQGNSAPDKSGLPSDRFSAERTGGSVSTLTIQRTQQEDSAVYLCASSLDPSVTEAFFGQGTRLTVV.

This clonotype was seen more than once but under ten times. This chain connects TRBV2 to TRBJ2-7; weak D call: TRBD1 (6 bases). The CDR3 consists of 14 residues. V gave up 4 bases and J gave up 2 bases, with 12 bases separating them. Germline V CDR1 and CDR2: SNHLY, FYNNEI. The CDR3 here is CASSGRDNTYEQYF. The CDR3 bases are TGTGCCAGCAGTGGTAGGGACAACACCTACGAGCAGTACTTC.

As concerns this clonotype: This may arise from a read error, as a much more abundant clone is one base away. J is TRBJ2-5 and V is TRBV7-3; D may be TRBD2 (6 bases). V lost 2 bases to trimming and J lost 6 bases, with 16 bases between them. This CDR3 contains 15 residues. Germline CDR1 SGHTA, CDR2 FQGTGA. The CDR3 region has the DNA TGTGCCAGCAGCTTATACGGGGGATCTGGGAAGACCCAGTACTTC. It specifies CASSLYGGSGKTQYF.

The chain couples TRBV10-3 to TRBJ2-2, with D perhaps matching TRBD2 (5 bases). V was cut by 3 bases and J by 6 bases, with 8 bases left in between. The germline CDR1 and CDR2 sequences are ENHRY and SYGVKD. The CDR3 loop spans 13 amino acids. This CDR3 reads CAISEEGAGELFF. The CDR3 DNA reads TGTGCCATCAGTGAAGAGGGTGCCGGGGAGCTGTTTTTT.

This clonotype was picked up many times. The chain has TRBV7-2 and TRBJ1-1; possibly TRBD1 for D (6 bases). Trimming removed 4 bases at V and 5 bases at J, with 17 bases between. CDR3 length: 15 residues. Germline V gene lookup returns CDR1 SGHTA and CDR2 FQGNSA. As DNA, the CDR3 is TGTGCCAGCAGCTCCCCCGAAGGGGGAAGAACTGAAGCTTTCTTT. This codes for CASSSPEGGRTEAFF. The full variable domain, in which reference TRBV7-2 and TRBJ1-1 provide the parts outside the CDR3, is GAGVSQSPSNKVTEKGKDVELRCDPISGHTALYWYRQSLGQGLEFLIYFQGNSAPDKSGLPSDRFSAERTGGSVSTLTIQRTQQEDSAVYLCASSSPEGGRTEAFFGQGTRLTVV.